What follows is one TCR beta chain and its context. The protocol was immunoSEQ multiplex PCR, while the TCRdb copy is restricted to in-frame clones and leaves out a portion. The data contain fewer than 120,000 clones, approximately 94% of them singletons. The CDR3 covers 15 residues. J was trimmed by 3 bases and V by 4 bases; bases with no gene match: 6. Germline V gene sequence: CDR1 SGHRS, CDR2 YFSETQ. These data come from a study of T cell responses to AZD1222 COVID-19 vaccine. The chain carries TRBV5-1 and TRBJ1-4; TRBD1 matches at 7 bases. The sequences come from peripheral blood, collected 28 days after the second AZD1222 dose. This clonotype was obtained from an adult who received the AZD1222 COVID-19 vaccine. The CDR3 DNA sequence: TGCGCCAGCAGCCCCGACGGGACAGCTAATGAAAAACTGTTTTTT. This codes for CASSPDGTANEKLFF.